The clone carrying this TCR beta chain was observed many times. Its specificity is unknown. The data originate from a study of neurological immune-mediated disorders. General observations from the study: The greatest degree of TCR clonal expansion was observed in HTLV-1-associated myelopathy, with the lowest in multiple sclerosis, below that of healthy controls.

TCRdb reprocessed the 5' RACE reads with MiXCR, giving one entry per CDR3 protein. The repertoire holds under 80,000 distinct CDR3 sequences, with roughly 14% as singletons. The length of the CDR3 is 14 residues. Germline V CDR1 and CDR2: MDHEN, SYDVKM. Trimming shortened V by 6 bases and J by 0 bases, and 6 bases separated the two germline ends. The TCR sequence derives from a woman aged 45-65 years in good health. Sequenced material: PBMCs. V usage is TRBV28 and J usage is TRBJ2-6; D is ambiguous. CDR3 nucleotide sequence: TGTGCCAGCAGCCCACACTCTGGGGCCAACGTCCTGACTTTC. Its translation is CASSPHSGANVLTF.